One sample yielded the 20 T cell receptor beta chains listed below, sequenced in a study of T cell repertoires in cytomegalovirus infection. TCRdb redid the calling of the reads with MiXCR, one entry per CDR3 protein. This sample has approximately 600,000 distinct CDR3 sequences, with 40% found just once. These receptors' targets are unknown. The source was cultured PBMCs, collected from culture after CMV antigen stimulation. These receptor sequences come from a human donor in good health (CMV status not recorded). Some clones in this sample may be carry-over from other donors' samples.

This clonotype came up once. The J gene is TRBJ2-1, the V gene TRBV29-1, with D perhaps TRBD2 (6 bases). Between the trimmed V and J ends, which lost 0 bases and 6 bases, there was a span of 12 bases. CDR3 length equals 14 residues. Germline CDR1 reads SQVTM; CDR2 reads ANQGSEA. The CDR3 DNA reads as TGCAGCGTTGAAGAGAGTCGGGAGATCAATGAGCAGTTCTTC. Translating it yields CSVEESREINEQFF.

V is TRBV28 and J is TRBJ2-5; possibly TRBD2 for D (6 bases). Trimming removed 5 bases from V and 3 bases from J, with 19 bases in between. Looked up from germline, CDR1 is MDHEN and CDR2 is SYDVKM. The CDR3 is 16 amino acids. CDR3 DNA sequence: TGTGCCAGCAGTCTGCTGGACTCTAGCGAAAAAGAGACCCAGTACTTC. Amino acid sequence: CASSLLDSSEKETQYF.

CDR3 sequence reads: CASSAGRRPYEQYF. The CDR3 DNA is TGTGCCAGCAGCGCGGGACGGAGGCCCTACGAGCAGTACTTC. The chain couples TRBV6-8 to TRBJ2-7, with TRBD2 as a possible D gene (6 bases). The CDR3 has 14 residues. The ends were cut back, 6 bases at V and 2 bases at J, with 14 bases in the middle. Germline assignment: CDR1 MNHGY and CDR2 SAAAGT.

The chain carries TRBV12-3 or TRBV12-4 and TRBJ1-5; 7 bases line up with TRBD1. Losses at the gene ends were 6 bases for V and 7 bases for J; bases not matched to a gene: 9. The CDR3 sequence is 14 residues long. CDR3 nucleotide sequence: TGTGCCAGCAGGAAGACAGGGAAGAAGCAGCCCCAGCATTTT. This translates into CASRKTGKKQPQHF.

The sample holds one count of this clonotype. The chain recombines TRBV7-4 with TRBJ2-7; D not resolved. The CDR3 has 13 amino acids. Trimming stripped 1 base from V and 6 bases from J, with 10 bases between. Germline V gene lookup returns CDR1 SGHVT and CDR2 SQSDAQ. The CDR3 protein is CASSLVSTSEQYF. CDR3 DNA sequence: TGTGCCAGCAGCTTAGTTAGTACATCCGAGCAGTACTTC.

This clonotype was seen only a few times. The chain links TRBV20-1 to TRBJ2-7, with D possibly being TRBD1 (5 bases). CDR1 is DFQATT and CDR2 is SNEGSKA in the germline V gene (reference sequence). The CDR3 extends over 15 amino acids. With 0 bases removed from V and 3 bases from J, the gap between germline ends came to 15 bases. The CDR3 DNA is TGCAGTGCTAGAGATCCGGTGGGCCAGGGCTACGAGCAGTACTTC. This gives the protein CSARDPVGQGYEQYF.

The rearrangement joins TRBV12-3 or TRBV12-4 to TRBJ1-3; D call uncertain. V was clipped by 3 bases and J by 4 bases, with 7 bases between them. CDR3 size: 13 residues. The CDR3 protein is CASSFFRGNTIYF. CDR3 DNA sequence: TGTGCCAGCAGTTTCTTTAGGGGAAACACCATATATTTT.

This clonotype was seen a few times. The V and J genes are TRBV12-3 or TRBV12-4 and TRBJ1-5, with 8 bases lining up with TRBD1. Trimming took 3 bases from V and 5 from J; bases not matched to a gene: 6. CDR3 length: 15 amino acids. CDR3 sequence: CASSFSTGAHQPQHF. CDR3 nucleotides: TGTGCCAGCAGTTTCTCGACAGGGGCTCATCAGCCCCAGCATTTT.

This clonotype was recorded many times. The chain carries TRBV5-1 and TRBJ1-2; D might be TRBD1 (5 bases). Germline loops: CDR1 SGHRS, CDR2 YFSETQ. The V gene lost 0 bases and the J gene lost 0 bases, with 9 bases spanning the gap. The CDR3 length is 15 residues. CDR3 coding DNA: TGCGCCAGCAGCTTGGTTACAGGAGCTAACTATGGCTACACCTTC. Its protein product is CASSLVTGANYGYTF.

This clonotype was counted a few times. The rearrangement links TRBV7-8 to TRBJ2-3; no definite D call. From germline, CDR1 is SGHVS and CDR2 FQNEAQ. The V end lost 2 bases, the J end lost 2 bases, and 8 bases lay between the germline ends. This CDR3 has 14 amino acids. The CDR3 nucleotides are TGTGCCAGCAGCTTATTTGGGTCCACAGATACGCAGTATTTT. Its protein is CASSLFGSTDTQYF.

The chain recombines TRBV27 with TRBJ1-2; 10 nucleotides line up with TRBD1. Germline lookup yields CDR1 MNHEY and CDR2 SMNVEV (reference sequence). The V segment lost 8 bases and the J segment 4 bases; nucleotides outside the gene matches: 7. The CDR3 consists of 14 residues. CDR3 nucleotide sequence: TGTGCCAGCCAGCCCGGGACAGGGGTCTATGGCTACACCTTC. It yields the protein CASQPGTGVYGYTF.

The V gene is TRBV7-2, the J gene TRBJ2-1, with TRBD1 matching over 9 bases. CDR1 is SGHTA, CDR2 FQGNSA, per germline. V shed 3 bases, J shed 10 bases, and the junction held 7 bases outside the gene matches. The CDR3 consists of 14 residues. CDR3 DNA sequence: TGTGCCAGCAGCTTGACAGGGGGAGTTGAGGAGCAGTTCTTC. Its translation: CASSLTGGVEEQFF.

This clonotype was counted ten times or more. V and J are TRBV7-2 and TRBJ2-5; weak D call: TRBD1 (6 bases). Trimming removed 6 bases from V and 4 bases from J, with 6 bases in between. CDR3 length: 11 amino acids. The germline CDR1 and CDR2 sequences are SGHTA and FQGNSA. CDR3 bases: TGTGCCAGCAGACAGGGAGAGACCCAGTACTTC. As protein: CASRQGETQYF. Drawing the rest from reference TRBV7-2 and TRBJ2-5, the complete variable domain is GAGVSQSPSNKVTEKGKDVELRCDPISGHTALYWYRQSLGQGLEFLIYFQGNSAPDKSGLPSDRFSAERTGGSVSTLTIQRTQQEDSAVYLCASRQGETQYFGPGTRLLVL.

The J gene is TRBJ1-5, the V gene TRBV12-3 or TRBV12-4; no clear D. The CDR3 contains 13 residues. The ends were cut back, 0 bases at V and 5 bases at J, with 5 bases in the middle. Here the CDR3 DNA reads TGTGCCAGCAGTTTAGCGAAAGATCAGCCCCAGCATTTT. This gives the protein CASSLAKDQPQHF.

The genes are TRBV7-4 and TRBJ1-1, with D possibly being TRBD1 (5 bases). V shed 0 bases and J shed 4 bases, with 9 bases lying between them. Germline V gene data show CDR1 as SGHVT and CDR2 as SQSDAQ. This CDR3 has 14 residues. The CDR3 here is CASSLAGGTTEAFF. CDR3 nucleotide sequence: TGTGCCAGCAGCTTAGCGGGAGGGACCACTGAAGCTTTCTTT.

This chain uses TRBV29-1 with TRBJ1-4, with D tentatively TRBD1 (6 bases). With 4 bases removed from V and 13 bases from J, the gap between germline ends came to 13 bases. The length of the CDR3 is 11 residues. Germline V gene data show CDR1 as SQVTM and CDR2 as ANQGSEA. CDR3 nucleotides: TGCAGCGTTGGCTCAGGGGCGACACTGTTTTTT. Protein product: CSVGSGATLFF.

The V gene is TRBV6-2 or TRBV6-3, the J gene TRBJ2-1; 8 bases match TRBD2. The CDR3 extends over 15 amino acids. The V and J ends lost 6 bases and 9 bases, in that order; junction bases with no gene match: 13. Germline loops: CDR1 MNHEY, CDR2 SVGEGT. The CDR3 DNA reads as TGTGCCAGCAGCCGCGGGACTAGAGGCGGGGGTGAGCAGTTCTTC. Its translation is CASSRGTRGGGEQFF.

The V and J genes are TRBV7-8 and TRBJ1-6, with TRBD1 matching over 7 bases. Trimming took 5 bases from V and 8 from J; bases not matched to a gene: 9. CDR3 size: 15 residues. CDR1 and CDR2 (germline): SGHVS, FQNEAQ. CDR3 sequence reads: CASSPWEGAYSPLHF. The CDR3 region has the DNA TGTGCCAGCAGCCCCTGGGAGGGGGCGTATTCACCCCTCCACTTT.

The chain combines TRBV20-1 with TRBJ2-1; 10 bases line up with TRBD1. Germline loops: CDR1 DFQATT, CDR2 SNEGSKA (reference sequence). There are 16 residues in the CDR3. Trimming removed 5 bases from V and 8 bases from J; junction bases left unmatched: 15. The CDR3 sequence is CSAFNRRDRGSDEQFF. The DNA of the CDR3 is TGCAGTGCTTTTAACCGCCGGGACAGGGGCTCGGATGAGCAGTTCTTC.

The V gene is TRBV2, the J gene TRBJ1-5, with D possibly being TRBD1 (6 bases). Trimming pared 2 bases from V and 5 bases from J, leaving 13 bases between. This CDR3 comprises 15 residues. Germline CDR1 SNHLY, CDR2 FYNNEI. CDR3 sequence reads: CASSELMGADQPQHF. The CDR3 DNA sequence: TGTGCCAGCAGTGAACTAATGGGGGCTGATCAGCCCCAGCATTTT.